This paragraph reports one T cell receptor (beta chain). The assay was immunoSEQ multiplex PCR, and TCRdb's table has in-frame clones only and misses some. The sample contains under 25,000 clones, roughly 78% of which appear only once. The entry originates in a study of OX40 agonist ivuxolimab in advanced cancers. Overall study: While on treatment, patients had intravenous ivuxolimab at 0.01 to 10 mg/kg every 2 weeks. Among those enrolled, mean age was approximately 62 years (range about 23 to 90) and less than 90% were male.

Systemic immunosuppression or autoimmune disease history was grounds to exclude patients. The TCR comes from an adult with an advanced solid tumor such as melanoma, head and neck, liver or kidney cancer. The source material was CD4+ or CD8+ T cells sorted from blood, sampled in a trial of the OX40 agonist ivuxolimab.

CDR3 in DNA: TGTGCCAGCAGCGTAGACGGGCCCGGGGAGCTGTTTTTT. It yields the protein CASSVDGPGELFF. The rearrangement links TRBV9 to TRBJ2-2, with D hard to call. Trimming removed 0 bases from V and 6 bases from J, with 6 bases in between. The CDR3 runs to 13 residues. Germline values: CDR1 SGDLS, CDR2 YYNGEE.